This passage covers 18 T cell receptor beta chains from one sample sequenced in a study of OX40 agonist ivuxolimab in advanced cancers. Libraries were prepared by immunoSEQ multiplex PCR; TCRdb keeps only in-frame clonotypes and omits some of them. The sample has more than 50,000 clones, around 85% seen once. The specimen comprised CD4+ or CD8+ T cells sorted from blood, sampled in a trial of the OX40 agonist ivuxolimab. All receptors derive from an adult with an advanced solid tumor such as melanoma, head and neck, liver or kidney cancer.

This rearrangement joins TRBV21-1 to TRBJ2-7; TRBD1 reflects the table's D call only, with no check against the DNA. TRBV21-1 is an annotated pseudogene. The CDR3 is 15 residues long. The CDR3 DNA reads TGTGCCAGCAGCAAAGGGACAGGGGACCTCTACGAGCAGTACTTC. This encodes CASSKGTGDLYEQYF.

The V and J genes are TRBV18 and TRBJ2-1, with a possible D match to TRBD1 (6 bases). Trimming cost V 1 base and J 2 bases, with 9 bases left between them. The CDR3 loop spans 15 amino acids. CDR1 is KGHSH and CDR2 is LQKENI in the germline V gene. In nucleotides, the CDR3 is TGTGCCAGCTCACCACAGGGGGTGACCTACAATGAGCAGTTCTTC. Its protein product is CASSPQGVTYNEQFF.

V and J are TRBV18 and TRBJ2-7; no firm D call. CDR1 is KGHSH, CDR2 LQKENI, per germline. The CDR3 contains 13 residues. Deletions cut 6 bases from V and 1 base from J, with 10 bases between. The CDR3 loop is CASSPDLSYEQYF. CDR3 in DNA: TGTGCCAGCTCTCCAGACTTATCCTACGAGCAGTACTTC.

The chain couples TRBV6-6 to TRBJ1-2; no clear D. V lost 7 bases and J 8 bases, leaving 14 bases between the germline ends. Looked up from germline, CDR1 is MNHNY and CDR2 is SVGAGI (reference sequence). The CDR3 has 12 amino acids. The CDR3 coding sequence is TGTGCCAGCAAAGAGGGTACGGAGGGCTACACCTTC. It codes for CASKEGTEGYTF.

The chain links TRBV28 to TRBJ1-2, with D possibly matching TRBD1 (5 bases). Germline values: CDR1 MDHEN, CDR2 SYDVKM. V was cut by 8 bases and J by 6 bases, with 13 bases left in between. This CDR3 is 12 amino acids long. CDR3 region: CASHFGGNGYTF. Here the CDR3 DNA reads TGTGCCAGCCACTTCGGGGGGAATGGCTACACCTTC.

In this sample, this clone turned up once. V and J are TRBV7-6 and TRBJ1-3, with D maybe TRBD1 (5 bases). Between the trimmed V and J ends, which lost 5 bases and 4 bases, there was a span of 15 bases. The CDR3 covers 15 residues. The germline V gene has CDR1 SGHVS and CDR2 FNYEAQ. The CDR3 nucleotides read TGTGCCAGCAGCGACCCCGGGGCAGCGGGAAACACCATATATTTT. Its protein product is CASSDPGAAGNTIYF.

The chain joins TRBV6-5 to TRBJ1-2; TRBD1 matches 8 bases. CDR3 size: 13 residues. In germline, CDR1 is MNHEY, CDR2 SVGAGI. Trimming at V came to 7 bases and at J to 8 bases, leaving 9 bases not matched to a gene. CDR3 DNA sequence: TGTGCCAGCACCAGGGGGCTAAGTTACGGCTACACCTTC. It codes for CASTRGLSYGYTF.

The chain employs TRBV6-5 and TRBJ1-1; D not certain. Between the trimmed V and J ends, which lost 7 bases and 1 base, there was a span of 13 bases. This CDR3 comprises 14 residues. CDR1 is MNHEY and CDR2 is SVGAGI in the germline V gene. The CDR3 here is CASMVRISNTEAFF. CDR3 in DNA: TGTGCCAGCATGGTACGGATATCGAACACTGAAGCTTTCTTT.

This clone was counted between two and nine times. The chain links TRBV10-3 to TRBJ1-5, with D maybe TRBD1 (5 bases). This CDR3 is built from 14 residues. The germline V and J ends were trimmed by 2 bases and 3 bases, with 8 bases remaining between them. Germline-derived CDR1 and CDR2 are ENHRY and SYGVKD. This CDR3 is CAISEGTVNQPQHF. The CDR3 region has the DNA TGTGCCATCAGTGAGGGGACGGTCAATCAGCCCCAGCATTTT.

The rearrangement links TRBV7-2 to TRBJ2-1; D may match TRBD1 or TRBD2 (5 bases each). Germline CDR1 reads SGHTA; CDR2 reads FQGNSA. The CDR3 runs to 18 residues. Trimming pared 5 bases from V and 6 bases from J, leaving 26 bases between. CDR3 region: CASSLRTPGRSLGNEQFF. Written as DNA, the CDR3 is TGTGCCAGCAGCCTTCGTACCCCGGGACGGAGCCTCGGCAATGAGCAGTTCTTC.

Turning to this clone: The limits of the CDR3 on the DNA are not certain, so only TCRdb's listed CDR3 is given. The chain couples TRBV27 to TRBJ1-2; the table gives TRBD1 as D, unverified against the DNA. The length of the CDR3 is 14 amino acids, counting both ends. Germline V gene sequence: CDR1 MNHEY, CDR2 SMNVEV (reference sequence). CDR3 in amino acids: CASSLFGPGGGYTF.

J is TRBJ2-7 and V is TRBV5-1; 10 bases are a match to TRBD1. The CDR3 runs 14 residues. Trimming at V came to 3 bases and at J to 7 bases, leaving 7 bases not matched to a gene. From germline, CDR1 is SGHRS and CDR2 YFSETQ. The CDR3 protein is CASSSGTGVGEQYF. The CDR3 region has the DNA TGCGCCAGCAGCTCCGGGACAGGGGTGGGAGAGCAGTACTTC.

This clone turned up a few times. The chain couples TRBV12-1 to TRBJ2-7; the table names TRBD2, a call not compared with the DNA. TRBV12-1 is given as a pseudogene. The CDR3 contains 18 residues. CDR3 amino acids: CAMHVQGLAGGSSYEQYF. The CDR3 DNA reads TGTGCCATGCATGTTCAGGGACTAGCGGGAGGCAGCTCCTACGAGCAGTACTTC.

The rearrangement links TRBV7-2 to TRBJ2-2, with D unclear. The CDR3 sequence is 14 residues long. CDR1 and CDR2 from the germline V gene are SGHTA and FQGNSA. The V end lost 1 base, the J end lost 4 bases, and 7 bases lay between the germline ends. The CDR3 sequence is CASSLGSATGELFF. DNA for the CDR3: TGTGCCAGCAGCTTAGGTTCAGCCACCGGGGAGCTGTTTTTT.

V and J are TRBV11-2 and TRBJ2-1, with no clear D. Germline CDR1 SGHAT, CDR2 FQNNGV. CDR3 length: 11 residues. The V and J ends lost 2 bases and 7 bases respectively, with 3 bases between them. CDR3 protein: CASSLSNEQFF. CDR3 bases: TGTGCCAGCAGCTTATCGAATGAGCAGTTCTTC.

This clone was recorded only once. The chain has TRBV6-1 and TRBJ2-1; 7 positions match TRBD1. This CDR3 region has 13 residues. Trimming at V came to 6 bases and at J to 8 bases, leaving 7 bases not matched to a gene. Germline assignment: CDR1 MNHNS and CDR2 SASEGT. The CDR3 coding sequence is TGTGCCAGCAGGGACCCAGGGGGAGATGAGCAGTTCTTC. Translating it yields CASRDPGGDEQFF.

This chain links TRBV9 with TRBJ2-1, with unresolved D. V shed 0 bases and J shed 4 bases, with 14 bases lying between them. Looked up from germline, CDR1 is SGDLS and CDR2 is YYNGEE. The CDR3 loop spans 16 amino acids. CDR3 loop: CASSVVDRALYNEQFF. CDR3 sequence (DNA): TGTGCCAGCAGCGTAGTGGATAGGGCACTTTACAATGAGCAGTTCTTC. The entire variable domain, with the rest obtained from reference TRBV9 and TRBJ2-1, is as follows: DSGVTQTPKHLITATGQRVTLRCSPRSGDLSVYWYQQSLDQGLQFLIQYYNGEERAKGNILERFSAQQFPDLHSELNLSSLELGDSALYFCASSVVDRALYNEQFFGPGTRLTVL.

The V call is TRBV11-3, the J call TRBJ1-1; possible D gene TRBD1, 5 bases. The CDR3 is 13 amino acids. Trimming shortened V by 2 bases and J by 3 bases, and 7 bases separated the two germline ends. The germline CDR1 and CDR2 sequences are SGHNT and YENEEA. Here the CDR3 reads CASSLQGHTEAFF. DNA for the CDR3: TGTGCCAGCAGCTTACAGGGTCACACTGAAGCTTTCTTT.